What follows are 5 T cell receptor beta chains derived from one specimen sequenced in a study of post-analysis software for immune sequencing data. The study, taken as a whole, reports: Four to six TRBV segments were more frequent in patients than controls; TRBV5-6, TRBV5-1 and TRBV20-1 belonged to this group.

cDNA libraries for TCR beta contained unique molecular identifiers. TCRdb re-called the PCR reads with MiXCR, one entry per CDR3 protein. The sample has about 260,000 distinct CDR3 sequences; 35% to 40% are singletons. For these receptors, no antigen is known. Sequencing was carried out using blood. These receptors originate from a girl between 5 and 17 years old with multiple sclerosis.

In the case of this clonotype: This may be a read error, as it is one base from a much larger clone. V gene TRBV9 combines with J gene TRBJ2-1, with D perhaps matching TRBD2 (6 bases). The J call may be faulty, since TRBJ2-7 better matches the DNA end. The CDR3 has 15 amino acids. CDR1 SGDLS and CDR2 YYNGEE come from the germline V gene. The CDR3 spells CASSPREKSYNEQYF. The CDR3 DNA reads as TGTGCCAGCAGCCCCCGGGAGAAATCCTACAATGAGCAGTACTTC.

Note on this clonotype: This may come from a read error, since a much larger clone is one base off. The chain recombines TRBV6-1 with TRBJ1-2; 11 bases are shared with TRBD1. Germline V gives CDR1 MNHNS, CDR2 SASEGT. This CDR3 is 15 amino acids long. Here the CDR3 DNA reads TGTGTCAGCAGTGAGGGGACAGGGGGTTTCTATGGCTACACCTTC. It yields the protein CVSSEGTGGFYGYTF.

This clonotype has a handful of counts. The rearrangement joins TRBV7-8 to TRBJ2-1; TRBD1 might be the D (5 bases). The ends were cut back, 2 bases at V and 5 bases at J, with 7 bases in the middle. This CDR3 is 13 amino acids long. Germline values: CDR1 SGHVS, CDR2 FQNEAQ. This CDR3 is CASSLSRDNEQFF. CDR3 nucleotides: TGTGCCAGCAGCTTAAGCAGGGACAATGAGCAGTTCTTC.

This clonotype was picked up a small number of times. This chain joins TRBV18 and TRBJ1-1; unclear D gene. In germline, CDR1 is KGHSH, CDR2 LQKENI. This CDR3 region has 14 residues. V was clipped by 2 bases and J by 7 bases, with 14 bases between them. Written as DNA, the CDR3 is TGTGCCAGCTCACCAGGCTTCTCGGGGAATGAAGCTTTCTTT. It specifies CASSPGFSGNEAFF.

This clonotype occurred many times. V gene TRBV5-1 combines with J gene TRBJ2-1; D gene uncertain. V shed 4 bases and J shed 2 bases, with 7 bases lying between them. The germline gives CDR1 SGHRS, CDR2 YFSETQ. The CDR3 runs to 13 residues. CDR3 coding DNA: TGCGCCAGCAGCCGAGACACCTACAATGAGCAGTTCTTC. It specifies CASSRDTYNEQFF. Complete variable domain (other parts from reference TRBV5-1 and TRBJ2-1): KAGVTQTPRYLIKTRGQQVTLSCSPISGHRSVSWYQQTPGQGLQFLFEYFSETQRNKGNFPGRFSGRQFSNSRSEMNVSTLELGDSALYLCASSRDTYNEQFFGPGTRLTVL.